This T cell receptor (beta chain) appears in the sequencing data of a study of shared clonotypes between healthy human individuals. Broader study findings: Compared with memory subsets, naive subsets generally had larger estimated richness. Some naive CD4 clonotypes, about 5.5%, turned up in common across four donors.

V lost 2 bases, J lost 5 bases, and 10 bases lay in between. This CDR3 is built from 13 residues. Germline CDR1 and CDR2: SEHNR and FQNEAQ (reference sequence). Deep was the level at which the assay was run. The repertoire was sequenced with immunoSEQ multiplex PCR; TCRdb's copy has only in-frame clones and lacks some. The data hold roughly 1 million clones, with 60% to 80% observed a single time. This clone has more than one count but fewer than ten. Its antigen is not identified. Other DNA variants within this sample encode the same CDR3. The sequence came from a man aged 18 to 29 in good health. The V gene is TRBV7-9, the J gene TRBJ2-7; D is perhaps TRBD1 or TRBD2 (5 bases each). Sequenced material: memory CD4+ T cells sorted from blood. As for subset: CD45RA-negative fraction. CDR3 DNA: TGTGCCAGCAGCTTACAGGGAGCCGACGAGCAGTACTTC. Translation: CASSLQGADEQYF.